The 20 T cell receptor beta chains given below trace back to one sample, sequenced in a study of control samples from healthy donors and cancer patients. The repertoire was sequenced with immunoSEQ multiplex PCR; TCRdb's copy has only in-frame clones and lacks some. The sample yields approximately 180,000 clones, roughly 94% seen once. Sample: blood. The source is a woman younger than 35 in good health.

The V call is TRBV9, the J call TRBJ1-2; D gene ambiguous. V lost 4 bases and J 4 bases, leaving 8 bases between the germline ends. The CDR3 spans 12 residues. Germline V gene data show CDR1 as SGDLS and CDR2 as YYNGEE. CDR3 sequence reads: CASSKEIYGYTF. In DNA form, the CDR3 reads TGTGCCAGCAGCAAAGAGATCTATGGCTACACCTTC.

The sample holds one count of this clone. The chain is built from TRBV28 and TRBJ1-6; D perhaps matches TRBD1 (5 bases). Trimming removed 8 bases from V and 4 bases from J, with 15 bases in between. The CDR3 is 15 amino acids. Per the germline V gene, CDR1 is MDHEN and CDR2 is SYDVKM. This CDR3 reads CASGPGTLYNSPLHF. The CDR3 coding sequence is TGTGCCAGCGGCCCTGGGACCCTTTATAATTCACCCCTCCACTTT.

This sequence joins TRBV28 and TRBJ2-5; D is possibly TRBD2 (6 bases). Per germline, CDR1 MDHEN and CDR2 SYDVKM. The CDR3 is 13 residues long. The V and J ends lost 2 bases and 5 bases respectively, with 9 bases between them. CDR3 nucleotides: TGTGCCAGCAGTTTAGACCGGGAGGAGACCCAGTACTTC. Its translation is CASSLDREETQYF. Drawing the rest from reference TRBV28 and TRBJ2-5, the complete variable domain is DVKVTQSSRYLVKRTGEKVFLECVQDMDHENMFWYRQDPGLGLRLIYFSYDVKMKEKGDIPEGYSVSREKKERFSLILESASTNQTSMYLCASSLDREETQYFGPGTRLLVL.

Here the CDR3 reads CASSLALAGGSEAFF. DNA for the CDR3: TGTGCCAGCAGCTTAGCCCTGGCAGGGGGGTCTGAAGCTTTCTTT. V and J are TRBV7-9 and TRBJ1-1; TRBD1 aligns across 7 bases. From germline, CDR1 is SEHNR and CDR2 FQNEAQ (reference sequence). The V segment lost 0 bases and the J segment 6 bases; nucleotides outside the gene matches: 7. The CDR3 length is 15 residues.

V and J are TRBV19 and TRBJ1-6; D may be TRBD1 (5 bases). CDR1 LNHDA and CDR2 SQIVND come from the germline V gene (reference sequence). The CDR3 is made up of 15 amino acids. The V and J ends lost 4 bases and 7 bases respectively, with 14 bases between them. The CDR3 DNA follows: TGTGCCAGTAGTACGGGGACCATGGGCAATTCACCCCTCCACTTT. Encoded protein: CASSTGTMGNSPLHF.

The V gene is TRBV19, the J gene TRBJ1-5; the D is unclear. Germline-derived CDR1 and CDR2 are LNHDA and SQIVND (reference sequence). The germline V and J ends were trimmed by 6 bases and 6 bases, with 18 bases remaining between them. The CDR3 totals 15 residues. The CDR3 here is CASSSDGDSVQPQHF. CDR3 bases: TGTGCCAGTAGCTCGGACGGTGATAGCGTTCAGCCCCAGCATTTT. The variable domain in full, completed from reference TRBV19 and TRBJ1-5, reads DGGITQSPKYLFRKEGQNVTLSCEQNLNHDAMYWYRQDPGQGLRLIYYSQIVNDFQKGDIAEGYSVSREKKESFPLTVTSAQKNPTAFYLCASSSDGDSVQPQHFGDGTRLSIL.

This clone was counted once. This sequence joins TRBV28 and TRBJ1-6, with D possibly matching TRBD1 (5 bases). V was pared by 3 bases and J by 10 bases, with 13 bases between. This CDR3 has 14 residues. CDR1 and CDR2 from the germline V gene are MDHEN and SYDVKM. As DNA, the CDR3 is TGTGCCAGCAGTTTTCGGGGGTTTGGGTCACCCCTCCACTTT. This gives the protein CASSFRGFGSPLHF.

This sequence joins TRBV6-5 and TRBJ1-1, with D perhaps matching TRBD1 (6 bases). CDR3 size: 13 residues. Trimming took 3 bases from V and 8 from J, leaving 13 bases between them. CDR1 MNHEY and CDR2 SVGAGI come from the germline V gene. The CDR3 protein is CASSYTGLEEAFF. In nucleotides, the CDR3 is TGTGCCAGCAGTTATACAGGGCTGGAAGAAGCTTTCTTT.

The chain combines TRBV10-3 with TRBJ2-1, with D unresolved. Trimming removed 0 bases from V and 4 bases from J, with 10 bases in between. Germline V gene lookup returns CDR1 ENHRY and CDR2 SYGVKD. The CDR3 has 15 residues. The CDR3 nucleotides are TGTGCCATCAGTGAGTCGCCGAACCTATACAATGAGCAGTTCTTC. Translated: CAISESPNLYNEQFF.

The V call is TRBV6-5, the J call TRBJ2-7; D unclear. Germline CDR1 MNHEY, CDR2 SVGAGI. The CDR3 contains 13 residues. Trimming removed 2 bases at V and 4 bases at J, with 9 bases between. CDR3 nucleotides: TGTGCCAGCAGTTACGCAGAAAAATACGAGCAGTACTTC. It translates to CASSYAEKYEQYF.

The rearrangement links TRBV3-1 (or the pseudogene TRBV3-2) to TRBJ2-7; D may be TRBD2 (5 bases). Trimming cost V 0 bases and J 5 bases, with 5 bases left between them. CDR1 and CDR2 (germline): LGHDT, YNNKEL (reference sequence). There are 12 residues in the CDR3. The CDR3 DNA follows: TGTGCCAGCAGCCAAGAGACTAACGAGCAGTACTTC. Its translation: CASSQETNEQYF.

The V and J genes are TRBV5-1 and TRBJ2-7; TRBD1 aligns across 7 bases. Germline V lookup: CDR1 SGHRS, CDR2 YFSETQ. The junction had 6 bases not matched to a gene; V was cut back by 0 bases and J by 0 bases. This CDR3 has 16 amino acids. As DNA, the CDR3 is TGCGCCAGCAGCTTGGCCCTAGGGGGCAGCTCCTACGAGCAGTACTTC. It yields the protein CASSLALGGSSYEQYF.

The gene calls are TRBV2 and TRBJ1-5; D not resolved. Trimming cost V 1 base and J 5 bases, with 6 bases left between them. The germline V gene encodes CDR1 SNHLY and CDR2 FYNNEI. The CDR3 totals 13 residues. The chain's CDR3 is CASSEEGYQPQHF. The CDR3 bases are TGTGCCAGCAGTGAAGAAGGGTATCAGCCCCAGCATTTT.

V is TRBV28 and J is TRBJ1-2; D is undetermined. Germline CDR1 and CDR2: MDHEN and SYDVKM. The CDR3 spans 13 residues. The V gene lost 5 bases and the J gene lost 5 bases, with 12 bases spanning the gap. The CDR3 nucleotides read TGTGCCAGCAGTCCCTATGAGGCATATGGCTACACCTTC. Translated, it gives CASSPYEAYGYTF.

The rearrangement joins TRBV2 to TRBJ1-2; 10 bases align to TRBD1. The CDR3 is made up of 14 amino acids. CDR1 and CDR2 (germline): SNHLY, FYNNEI. V was pared by 8 bases and J by 8 bases, with 11 bases of the junction left unmatched. For the CDR3, the DNA is TGTGCCAGCCTAACCGGGACAGGGGTTGGCGGCTACACCTTC. Protein: CASLTGTGVGGYTF. Drawing the rest from reference TRBV2 and TRBJ1-2, the complete variable domain is EPEVTQTPSHQVTQMGQEVILRCVPISNHLYFYWYRQILGQKVEFLVSFYNNEISEKSEIFDDQFSVERPDGSNFTLKIRSTKLEDSAMYFCASLTGTGVGGYTFGSGTRLTVV.

The chain combines TRBV2 with TRBJ2-1; 9 bases map to TRBD2. CDR3 length equals 15 residues. Germline V gives CDR1 SNHLY, CDR2 FYNNEI. The ends lost 4 bases at V and 4 bases at J; junction bases unmatched: 5. This CDR3 reads CASSAETSGYNEQFF. CDR3 nucleotide sequence: TGTGCCAGCAGTGCGGAGACTAGCGGATACAATGAGCAGTTCTTC.

The chain recombines TRBV4-3 with TRBJ2-7; 9 bases align to TRBD1. The CDR3 runs to 15 residues. J lost 5 bases, V lost 0 bases, and 5 bases had no gene match. Germline lookup yields CDR1 LGHNA and CDR2 YSLEER. Here the CDR3 DNA reads TGCGCCAGCAGCCAAGAAGGGACAGGGCGTGACGAGCAGTACTTC. Protein product: CASSQEGTGRDEQYF.

This chain joins TRBV19 and TRBJ1-3, with D perhaps TRBD1 (5 bases). Trimming pared 10 bases from V and 2 bases from J, leaving 15 bases between. The CDR3 sequence is 14 residues long. CDR1 is LNHDA and CDR2 is SQIVND in the germline V gene (reference sequence). CDR3 residues: CATWGRGTGNTIYF. CDR3 nucleotides: TGTGCCACCTGGGGGAGGGGAACTGGAAACACCATATATTTT.

This chain uses TRBV9 with TRBJ2-7, with 7 positions matching TRBD1. The CDR3 totals 14 residues. V was clipped by 0 bases and J by 3 bases; unmatched bases: 3. Germline lookup yields CDR1 SGDLS and CDR2 YYNGEE. The CDR3 reads CASSVAGQLYEQYF. Written as DNA, the CDR3 is TGTGCCAGCAGCGTAGCGGGACAGCTCTACGAGCAGTACTTC.

The chain is built from TRBV7-2 and TRBJ2-7; weak D call: TRBD1 (5 bases). Germline V gives CDR1 SGHTA, CDR2 FQGNSA. The CDR3 consists of 14 residues. V lost 5 bases, J lost 4 bases, and 15 bases lay in between. The CDR3, as DNA: TGTGCCAGCAGCCTGGCGGCAGGGTATTACGAGCAGTACTTC. This encodes CASSLAAGYYEQYF. Combining the CDR3 with reference TRBV7-2 and TRBJ2-7 gives the whole variable domain GAGVSQSPSNKVTEKGKDVELRCDPISGHTALYWYRQSLGQGLEFLIYFQGNSAPDKSGLPSDRFSAERTGGSVSTLTIQRTQQEDSAVYLCASSLAAGYYEQYFGPGTRLTVT.